This T cell receptor beta chain is drawn from a study of blood T cell repertoires in COVID-19. The CDR3 is 16 amino acids. Trimming removed 1 base at V and 2 bases at J, with 15 bases between. CDR1 is MGHRA and CDR2 is YSYEKL in the germline V gene. The table came from immunoSEQ multiplex PCR; TCRdb's copy has only in-frame clones and leaves some out. This repertoire shows around 100,000 clones, roughly 84% found once; its top ten account for roughly 0.83%. This clone was counted a few times. The sequence was collected from a woman aged 65 to 85 with acute or convalescent COVID-19. Sequencing used peripheral blood. The chain links TRBV4-1 to TRBJ2-7; D gene ambiguous. CDR3 nucleotides: TGCGCCAGCAGCCAAGTTCCATCCGGGTTACCCTACGAGCAGTACTTC. This translates into CASSQVPSGLPYEQYF.